This T cell receptor (beta chain) is from a study of OX40 agonist ivuxolimab in advanced cancers. Generated by immunoSEQ multiplex PCR, the TCRdb table keeps only in-frame clones and is missing some. The sample lists tens of thousands of clones, approximately 90% occurring once. CDR1 is LNHDA, CDR2 SQIVND, per germline (reference sequence). The ends were cut back, 8 bases at V and 5 bases at J, with 16 bases in the middle. The length of the CDR3 is 14 residues. This clonotype originated in an adult with an advanced solid tumor such as melanoma, head and neck, liver or kidney cancer. The input for sequencing was CD4+ or CD8+ T cells sorted from blood, taken in a trial of the OX40 agonist ivuxolimab. V and J are TRBV19 and TRBJ2-1; D is possibly TRBD1 or TRBD2 (7 bases each). CDR3 region: CASARGTVHNEQFF. CDR3 nucleotide sequence: TGTGCCAGTGCGCGGGGGACAGTACACAATGAGCAGTTCTTC.